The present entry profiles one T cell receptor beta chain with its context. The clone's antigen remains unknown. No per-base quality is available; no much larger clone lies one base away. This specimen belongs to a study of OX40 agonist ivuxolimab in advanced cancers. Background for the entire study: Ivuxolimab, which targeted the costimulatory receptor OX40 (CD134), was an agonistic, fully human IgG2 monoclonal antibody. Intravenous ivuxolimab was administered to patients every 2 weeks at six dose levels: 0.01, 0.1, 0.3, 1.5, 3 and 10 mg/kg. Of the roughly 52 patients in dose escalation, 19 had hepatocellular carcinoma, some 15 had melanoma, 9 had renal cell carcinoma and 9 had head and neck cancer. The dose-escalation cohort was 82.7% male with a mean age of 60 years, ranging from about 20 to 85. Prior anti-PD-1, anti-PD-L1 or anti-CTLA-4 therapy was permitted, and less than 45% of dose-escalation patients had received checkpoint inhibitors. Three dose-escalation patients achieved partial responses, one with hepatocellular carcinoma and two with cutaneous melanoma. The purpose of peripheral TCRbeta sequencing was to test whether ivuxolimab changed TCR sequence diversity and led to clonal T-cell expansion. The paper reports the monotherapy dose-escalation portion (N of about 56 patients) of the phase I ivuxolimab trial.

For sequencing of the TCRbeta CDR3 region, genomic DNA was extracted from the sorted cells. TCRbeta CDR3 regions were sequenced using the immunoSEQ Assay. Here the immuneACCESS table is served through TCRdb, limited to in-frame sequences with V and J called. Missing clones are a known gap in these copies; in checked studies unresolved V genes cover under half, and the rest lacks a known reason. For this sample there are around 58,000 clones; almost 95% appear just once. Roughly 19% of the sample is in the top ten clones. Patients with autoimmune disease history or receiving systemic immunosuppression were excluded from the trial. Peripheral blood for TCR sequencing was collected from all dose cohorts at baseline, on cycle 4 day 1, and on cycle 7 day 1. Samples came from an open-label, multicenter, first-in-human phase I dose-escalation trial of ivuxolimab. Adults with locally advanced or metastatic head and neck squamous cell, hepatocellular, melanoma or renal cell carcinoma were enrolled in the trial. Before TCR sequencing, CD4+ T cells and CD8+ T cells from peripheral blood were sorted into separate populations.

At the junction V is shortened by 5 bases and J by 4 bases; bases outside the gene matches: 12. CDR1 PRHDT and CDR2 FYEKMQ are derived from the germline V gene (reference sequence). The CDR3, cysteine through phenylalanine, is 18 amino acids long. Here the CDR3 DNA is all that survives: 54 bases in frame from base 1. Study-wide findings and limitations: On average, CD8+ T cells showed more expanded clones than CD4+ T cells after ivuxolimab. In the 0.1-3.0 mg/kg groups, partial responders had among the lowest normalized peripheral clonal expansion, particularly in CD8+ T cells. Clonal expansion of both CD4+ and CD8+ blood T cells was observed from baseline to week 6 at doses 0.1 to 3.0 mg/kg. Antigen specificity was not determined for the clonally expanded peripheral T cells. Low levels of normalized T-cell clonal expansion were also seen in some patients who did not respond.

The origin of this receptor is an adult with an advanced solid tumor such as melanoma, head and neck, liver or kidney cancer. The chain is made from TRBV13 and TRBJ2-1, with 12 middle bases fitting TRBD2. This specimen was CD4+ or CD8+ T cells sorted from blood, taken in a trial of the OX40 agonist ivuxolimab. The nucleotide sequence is TGTGCCAGCAGCCCCCGGTTGCGGACTAGCGGGATATACAATGAGCAGTTCTTC. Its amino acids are CASSPRLRTSGIYNEQFF.